The 18 T cell receptor beta chains in this list originate from one sample, sequenced in a study of regulatory T cells in long-lasting Graves disease. CDR3 regions were amplified by Arm-PCR using iRepertoire HTBI primers to build TCR beta libraries. TCRdb passed the multiplex PCR reads through MiXCR, listing each CDR3 protein once. The data hold about 470,000 distinct CDR3 sequences, with around 20% observed a single time. The time point: persistent/refractory GD, antithyroid drugs over 5 years with positive TRAb. Isolated PBMC RNA provided the starting material for the TCR library. This material consisted of peripheral blood mononuclear cells (PBMCs), taken when the disease was refractory, from a patient treated with antithyroid drugs. Receptors originate from a female donor with Graves disease.

This clonotype was recorded at least ten times. The germline gene is not matched at one end of the junction; a read error may be the cause. The V gene is TRBV10-3, the J gene TRBJ2-5; TRBD2 matches 7 bases. The CDR3 is 14 amino acids. Looked up from germline, CDR1 is ENHRY and CDR2 is SYGVKD. CDR3 in DNA: TGTGCCATCCGTGACGGGAGGACCGGGGAGACCCAGTACTTC. Amino acid sequence: CAIRDGRTGETQYF.

For this clonotype: A read error is possible here, since a much larger clone lies one base away. This CDR3 is CASIARGGSDTEAFF. The CDR3 DNA is TGTGCCAGCATTGCCCGTGGGGGGTCGGACACTGAAGCTTTCTTT. The chain combines TRBV6-1 with TRBJ1-1; D is possibly TRBD1 (5 bases). The length of the CDR3 is 15 residues. V lost 7 bases to trimming and J lost 3 bases, with 18 bases between them. Per germline, CDR1 MNHNS and CDR2 SASEGT.

The chain joins TRBV19 to TRBJ2-7, with a weak D call TRBD2 (6 bases). CDR1 LNHDA and CDR2 SQIVND come from the germline V gene (reference sequence). The CDR3 loop spans 15 amino acids. Deletions cut 1 base from V and 2 bases from J, with 12 bases between. The CDR3 sequence: CASSIAASDTYEQYF. In nucleotides, the CDR3 is TGTGCCAGTAGTATAGCGGCTAGCGATACCTACGAGCAGTACTTC. Full variable domain (rest looked up from reference TRBV19 and TRBJ2-7): DGGITQSPKYLFRKEGQNVTLSCEQNLNHDAMYWYRQDPGQGLRLIYYSQIVNDFQKGDIAEGYSVSREKKESFPLTVTSAQKNPTAFYLCASSIAASDTYEQYFGPGTRLTVT.

This clonotype showed up many times. The V and J genes are TRBV12-3 or TRBV12-4 and TRBJ1-2; tentative D call: TRBD1 (5 bases). Trimming stripped 3 bases from V and 1 base from J, with 12 bases between. CDR3 length equals 15 residues. CDR3 sequence reads: CASSFEAGHNYGYTF. The CDR3 DNA sequence: TGTGCCAGCAGTTTCGAGGCAGGACATAACTATGGCTACACCTTC.

This clonotype showed up many times. The V gene is TRBV19, the J gene TRBJ2-5; 9 nucleotides line up with TRBD1. CDR1 LNHDA and CDR2 SQIVND come from the germline V gene (reference sequence). V shed 6 bases, J shed 6 bases, and the junction held 14 bases outside the gene matches. The CDR3 loop spans 16 amino acids. CDR3 nucleotides: TGTGCCAGTAGGAAAGCCTCGGGACAGGGAAGGAAGACCCAGTACTTC. Encoded protein: CASRKASGQGRKTQYF.

The sample holds many counts of this clonotype. V gene TRBV28 combines with J gene TRBJ1-5; D is uncertain. Germline V gene lookup returns CDR1 MDHEN and CDR2 SYDVKM. Trimming shortened V by 1 base and J by 3 bases, and 4 bases separated the two germline ends. The CDR3 has 13 amino acids. CDR3 DNA: TGTGCCAGCAGTTTATTGAACAATCAGCCCCAGCATTTT. This gives the protein CASSLLNNQPQHF.

This clonotype has a handful of counts. This rearrangement joins TRBV7-2 to TRBJ2-4, with 9 positions matching TRBD1. Per germline, CDR1 SGHTA and CDR2 FQGNSA. The trim removed 2 bases at V and 2 bases at J, leaving 4 bases unmatched. The CDR3 is 16 residues long. As DNA, the CDR3 is TGTGCCAGCAGCTTAAGGACAGGGGATACCAAAAACATTCAGTACTTC. Its translation: CASSLRTGDTKNIQYF. Full variable domain (missing parts from reference TRBV7-2 and TRBJ2-4): GAGVSQSPSNKVTEKGKDVELRCDPISGHTALYWYRQSLGQGLEFLIYFQGNSAPDKSGLPSDRFSAERTGGSVSTLTIQRTQQEDSAVYLCASSLRTGDTKNIQYFGAGTRLSVL.

The chain couples TRBV7-2 to TRBJ1-5; D remains ambiguous. The germline V gene has CDR1 SGHTA and CDR2 FQGNSA. V was pared by 5 bases and J by 6 bases, with 23 bases between. The CDR3 has 17 residues. This CDR3 reads CASSPPPDPTWGQPQHF. As DNA, the CDR3 is TGTGCCAGCAGCCCACCCCCGGACCCGACCTGGGGTCAGCCCCAGCATTTT.

About this clonotype itself: This could be a read error, since a much larger clone is one nucleotide away. V and J are TRBV11-2 and TRBJ2-1; 7 bases fit TRBD2. The CDR3 covers 18 residues. Losses at the gene ends were 7 bases for V and 8 bases for J; bases not matched to a gene: 23. The germline CDR1 and CDR2 sequences are SGHAT and FQNNGV. CDR3 sequence (DNA): TGTGCCAGCAACACCCCTCCCCCCCAGCGGGGTTACACATATGAGCAGTTCTTC. Encoded protein: CASNTPPPQRGYTYEQFF.

This clonotype was seen a handful of times. The rearrangement joins TRBV28 to TRBJ2-3; 7 bases align to TRBD2. Germline trimming cut 10 bases from V and 5 bases from J; bases unmatched to any gene: 27. There are 19 residues in the CDR3. The V gene's germline CDR1 is MDHEN and CDR2 SYDVKM. The CDR3 reads CATIRSSGYLSTGLDTQYF. The DNA for the CDR3 is TGTGCCACCATCCGGAGTAGCGGGTATCTGAGTACCGGGTTAGATACGCAGTATTTT.

This clonotype was found a few times. The chain carries TRBV25-1 and TRBJ2-5, with TRBD2 matching over 14 bases. V lost 7 bases to trimming and J lost 5 bases; unmatched junction nucleotides: 6. The CDR3 spans 15 residues. Germline values: CDR1 MGHDK, CDR2 SYGVNS. CDR3: CASTGTSGSWETQYF. CDR3 coding DNA: TGTGCCAGCACTGGGACTAGCGGGAGCTGGGAGACCCAGTACTTC.

The rearrangement uses TRBV24-1 and TRBJ2-1; D is uncertain. Germline V CDR1 and CDR2: KGHDR, SFDVKD. This CDR3 comprises 12 residues. V shed 2 bases and J shed 5 bases, with 3 bases lying between them. The CDR3 region has the DNA TGTGCCACCAGTGATTGGGACAATGAGCAGTTCTTC. This gives the protein CATSDWDNEQFF.

The chain has TRBV7-2 and TRBJ2-4, with 7 nucleotides matching TRBD2. V gave up 0 bases and J gave up 9 bases; unmatched junction bases: 8. This CDR3 is 15 amino acids long. Germline V gene lookup returns CDR1 SGHTA and CDR2 FQGNSA. Written as DNA, the CDR3 is TGTGCCAGCAGCTTAGCAGCGGGACCGGGAGGCATTCAGTACTTC. This sequence encodes CASSLAAGPGGIQYF.

Only a few counts were recorded for this clonotype. This chain connects TRBV5-1 to TRBJ2-7; TRBD1 or TRBD2 may be the D gene (5 bases each). The CDR3 loop spans 14 amino acids. Germline V gene lookup returns CDR1 SGHRS and CDR2 YFSETQ. The ends were cut back, 4 bases at V and 2 bases at J, with 13 bases in the middle. The CDR3 DNA follows: TGCGCCAGCAGCATCGGGACGGATACCTACGAGCAGTACTTC. Protein: CASSIGTDTYEQYF.

This clonotype was detected only a few times. This chain uses TRBV27 with TRBJ2-7, with D possibly matching TRBD2 (7 bases). The CDR3 has 16 amino acids. Trimming pared 3 bases from V and 4 bases from J, leaving 19 bases between. CDR1 is MNHEY and CDR2 is SMNVEV in the germline V gene (reference sequence). The CDR3 spells CASSFSGGDAGYEQYF. CDR3 nucleotide sequence: TGTGCCAGCAGTTTTTCGGGGGGCGATGCTGGTTACGAGCAGTACTTC.

The table lists this clonotype with many counts. Germline is not matched at one junction end, which may reflect a read error. This rearrangement joins TRBV12-3 or TRBV12-4 to TRBJ2-5; TRBD2 agrees at 9 bases. The CDR3 has 15 amino acids. In nucleotides, the CDR3 is TGTGTCAGCAGTTTTAGCGGGAGTGAGGGAGAGACCCAGTACTTC. Translating gives CVSSFSGSEGETQYF.

This chain uses TRBV7-9 with TRBJ2-2; D uncertain. Germline assignment: CDR1 SEHNR and CDR2 FQNEAQ (reference sequence). CDR3 length: 14 amino acids. Trimming left V 4 bases short and J 4 bases short, with 10 bases between. The CDR3: CASSYPGGTGELFF. CDR3 nucleotides: TGTGCCAGCAGCTATCCAGGTGGCACCGGGGAGCTGTTTTTT.

This sequence joins TRBV4-3 and TRBJ2-3, with 9 nucleotides matching TRBD2. CDR3 length equals 16 residues. CDR1 and CDR2 from the germline V gene are LGHNA and YSLEER. With 0 bases clipped from V and 4 bases from J, the junction kept 5 bases outside the gene matches. The CDR3 region is CASSQEGGLAADTQYF. Written as DNA, the CDR3 is TGCGCCAGCAGCCAAGAAGGGGGACTAGCAGCAGATACGCAGTATTTT.